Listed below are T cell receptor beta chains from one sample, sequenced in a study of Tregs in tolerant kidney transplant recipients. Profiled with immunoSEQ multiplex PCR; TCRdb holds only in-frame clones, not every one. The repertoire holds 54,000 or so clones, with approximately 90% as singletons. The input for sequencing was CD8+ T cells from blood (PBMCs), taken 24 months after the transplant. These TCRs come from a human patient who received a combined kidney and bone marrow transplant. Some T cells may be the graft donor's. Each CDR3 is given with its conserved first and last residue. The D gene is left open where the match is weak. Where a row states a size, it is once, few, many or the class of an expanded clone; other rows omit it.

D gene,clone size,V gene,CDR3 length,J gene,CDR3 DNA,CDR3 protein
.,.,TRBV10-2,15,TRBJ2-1,TGCGCCAGCAGTGAGCCAAATGAACAGGACAATGAGCAGTTCTTC,CASSEPNEQDNEQFF
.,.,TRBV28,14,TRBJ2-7,TGTGCCGTCCAACCGACAGAGAATTACTACGAGCAGTACTTC,CAVQPTENYYEQYF
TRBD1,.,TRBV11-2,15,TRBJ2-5,TGTGCCAGCAGCTTAGGATACAGGGGGCCGGAGACCCAGTACTTC,CASSLGYRGPETQYF
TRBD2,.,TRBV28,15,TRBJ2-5,TGTGCCAGCAGTTTGCCGGGACTAGCGGAAGAGACCCAGTACTTC,CASSLPGLAEETQYF
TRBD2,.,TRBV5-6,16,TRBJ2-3,TGTGCCAGCAGCTTGGTTGGAGCGGGGGTGGAAGATACGCAGTATTTT,CASSLVGAGVEDTQYF
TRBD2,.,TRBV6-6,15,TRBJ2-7,TGTGCCAGCAGTCCTAGCGGGGGGTTAACCTACGAGCAGTACTTC,CASSPSGGLTYEQYF
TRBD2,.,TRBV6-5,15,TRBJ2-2,TGCGCCAGCAGCTTACTAGCGGAGAACACCGGGGAGCTGTTTTTT,CASSLLAENTGELFF
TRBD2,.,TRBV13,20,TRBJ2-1,TGTGCCAGCAGCCCCGGACTAGCGGGAGGGCTCGTAAGCTCCTACAATGAGCAGTTCTTC,CASSPGLAGGLVSSYNEQFF
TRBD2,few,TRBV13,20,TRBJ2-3,TGTGCCAGCAGCGGCGAGACCGGGACTAGCGGGGCCGCGAGCACAGATACGCAGTATTTT,CASSGETGTSGAASTDTQYF
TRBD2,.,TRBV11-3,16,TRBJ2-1,TGTGCCAGCAGCTCCCCGGGGGAGGGGTTATACAATGAGCAGTTCTTC,CASSSPGEGLYNEQFF
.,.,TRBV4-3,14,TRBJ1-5,TGCGCCAGCAGCCAAGAGGGGGGGTATCAGCCCCAGCATTTT,CASSQEGGYQPQHF
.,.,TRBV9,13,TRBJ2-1,TGTGCCAGCAGCGTAGCCGCAGGGAATGAGCAGTTCTTC,CASSVAAGNEQFF
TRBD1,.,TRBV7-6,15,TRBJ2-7,TGTGCCAGCAGCCCTGGGACAGGGGGTTTTTACGAGCAGTACTTC,CASSPGTGGFYEQYF
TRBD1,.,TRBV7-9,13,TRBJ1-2,TGTGCCAGCAGCATACGGACAGGGGGTGACTACACCTTC,CASSIRTGGDYTF
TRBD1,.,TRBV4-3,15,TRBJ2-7,TGCGCCAGCAGCCAAGATAGGACAGGCACCCTCGAGCAGTACTTC,CASSQDRTGTLEQYF
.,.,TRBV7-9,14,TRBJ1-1,TGTGCCAGCAGCCGAAGGGGGGGGTACACTGAAGCTTTCTTT,CASSRRGGYTEAFF
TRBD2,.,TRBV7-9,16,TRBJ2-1,TGTGCCAGCAGCTTAGTAGCGGGAGCGAGGGTACATGAGCAGTTCTTC,CASSLVAGARVHEQFF
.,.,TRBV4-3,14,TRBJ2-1,TGCGCCAGCAGCCTTGACACCTCCTACAATGAGCAGTTCTTC,CASSLDTSYNEQFF
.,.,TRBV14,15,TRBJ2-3,TGTGCCAGCAGCCAAGGGACAATGAGCACAGATACGCAGTATTTT,CASSQGTMSTDTQYF
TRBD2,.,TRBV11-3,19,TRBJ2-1,TGTGCCAGCAGCGCGGGGCTACTAGCGGGCCTAATGGTTTACAATGAGCAGTTCTTC,CASSAGLLAGLMVYNEQFF
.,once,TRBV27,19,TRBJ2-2,TGTGCCAGCAGTTTATTCGTTCGTCGTCAAGCGGGGAACACCGGGGAGCTGTTTTTT,CASSLFVRRQAGNTGELFF